Listed here are 10 T cell receptor beta chains from one sample, sequenced in a study of cytomegalovirus exposure and HLA in healthy donors. This PCR relied on a set of 60 Vbeta primers and 13 Jbeta primers. Assay used: immunoSEQ multiplex PCR; TCRdb lists only in-frame clones, some missing. Seen here are 150,000 to 200,000 clones, 60% to 80% observed once, and the top ten hold 5% to 7%. Sample: PBMCs. The receptors were sampled from a man between 35 and 55 years old in good health and CMV-seropositive.

V is TRBV10-2 and J is TRBJ1-5; no clear D. CDR1 is WSHSY and CDR2 is SAAADI in the germline V gene. The ends were cut back, 3 bases at V and 4 bases at J, with 7 bases in the middle. There are 13 residues in the CDR3. The CDR3 sequence: CASSDGRNQPQHF. The CDR3 DNA reads TGCGCCAGCAGTGATGGCAGAAATCAGCCCCAGCATTTT.

The rearrangement uses TRBV9 and TRBJ2-7; perhaps TRBD1 as D (6 bases). V was trimmed by 0 bases and J by 2 bases, leaving 12 bases between them. Germline V gene data show CDR1 as SGDLS and CDR2 as YYNGEE. CDR3 size: 15 residues. This CDR3 is CASSVGSGDPYEQYF. The CDR3 DNA is TGTGCCAGCAGCGTAGGGTCAGGGGATCCCTACGAGCAGTACTTC.

Worth noting for this clone: At one of its ends the junction is not consistent with the germline gene, which may arise from a read error. The genes are TRBV4-1 and TRBJ2-4, with 16 bases fitting TRBD2. Germline CDR1 is MGHRA and CDR2 is YSYEKL. The length of the CDR3 is 18 residues. CDR3 DNA sequence: TGCGCCAGCAGCCAGGGACTAGCGGGAGGGGTGGCCAAAAACAGTCAGTACTTC. Its protein product is CASSQGLAGGVAKNSQYF.

The chain's CDR3 is CASRTQGINSPLHF. CDR3 in DNA: TGTGCCAGCAGAACACAGGGTATTAATTCACCCCTCCACTTT. This chain uses TRBV6-5 with TRBJ1-6; tentative D call: TRBD1 (6 bases). Germline V gives CDR1 MNHEY, CDR2 SVGAGI. V was pared by 6 bases and J by 6 bases, with 12 bases between. This CDR3 comprises 14 residues.

This chain links TRBV28 with TRBJ2-7; 8 nucleotides align to TRBD1. V shed 6 bases and J 2 bases; nucleotides not matched to a gene: 9. Germline V lookup: CDR1 MDHEN, CDR2 SYDVKM. The CDR3 totals 15 residues. The chain's CDR3 is CASSPGQASPYEQYF. CDR3 in DNA: TGTGCCAGCAGCCCGGGACAGGCTTCGCCCTACGAGCAGTACTTC.

The chain links TRBV19 to TRBJ1-2; D call uncertain. The germline V gene has CDR1 LNHDA and CDR2 SQIVND (reference sequence). V lost 5 bases to trimming and J lost 8 bases, with 12 bases between them. The CDR3 loop spans 12 amino acids. DNA for the CDR3: TGTGCCAGTAGTGCCCCCTATTGGGGCTACACCTTC. Translation: CASSAPYWGYTF.

As regards this clone: Other nucleotide sequences in the sample specify the same CDR3. The chain couples TRBV9 to TRBJ2-3; D is unresolved. The CDR3 runs 15 residues. Germline V gene sequence: CDR1 SGDLS, CDR2 YYNGEE. Trimming removed 0 bases from V and 0 bases from J, with 8 bases in between. CDR3 in amino acids: CASSVVGTSTDTQYF. CDR3 nucleotide sequence: TGTGCCAGCAGCGTAGTGGGCACTAGCACAGATACGCAGTATTTT.

The chain has TRBV30 and TRBJ2-1, with 11 positions matching TRBD2. In germline, CDR1 is GTSNPN, CDR2 SVGIG (reference sequence). This CDR3 comprises 15 residues. V lost 0 bases to trimming and J lost 8 bases; unmatched junction nucleotides: 6. CDR3 coding DNA: TGTGCCTGGAGTGTGTCTAGCGGGAGGTTCTATGAGCAGTTCTTC. Its protein product is CAWSVSSGRFYEQFF. The complete variable domain, with remaining parts taken from reference TRBV30 and TRBJ2-1, reads SQTIHQWPATLVQPVGSPLSLECTVEGTSNPNLYWYRQAAGRGLQLLFYSVGIGQISSEVPQNLSASRPQDRQFILSSKKLLLSDSGFYLCAWSVSSGRFYEQFFGPGTRLTVL.

The chain is built from TRBV27 and TRBJ1-1; the D is unclear. Germline V gene sequence: CDR1 MNHEY, CDR2 SMNVEV (reference sequence). Between the trimmed V and J ends, which lost 6 bases and 1 base, there was a span of 12 bases. The CDR3 loop spans 14 amino acids. As DNA, the CDR3 is TGTGCCAGCAGCCTAAGACGGAGGAACACTGAAGCTTTCTTT. Protein product: CASSLRRRNTEAFF.

This clone was counted between two and nine times. This chain links TRBV5-1 with TRBJ2-1; TRBD2 matches 12 bases. The germline V gene has CDR1 SGHRS and CDR2 YFSETQ. V dropped 4 bases and J dropped 0; count of bases not matched to a gene: 11. The CDR3 contains 19 residues. Here the CDR3 reads CASSQGLAGLRSSYNEQFF. The CDR3 DNA follows: TGCGCCAGCAGCCAGGGACTAGCGGGCCTGCGAAGCTCCTACAATGAGCAGTTCTTC.